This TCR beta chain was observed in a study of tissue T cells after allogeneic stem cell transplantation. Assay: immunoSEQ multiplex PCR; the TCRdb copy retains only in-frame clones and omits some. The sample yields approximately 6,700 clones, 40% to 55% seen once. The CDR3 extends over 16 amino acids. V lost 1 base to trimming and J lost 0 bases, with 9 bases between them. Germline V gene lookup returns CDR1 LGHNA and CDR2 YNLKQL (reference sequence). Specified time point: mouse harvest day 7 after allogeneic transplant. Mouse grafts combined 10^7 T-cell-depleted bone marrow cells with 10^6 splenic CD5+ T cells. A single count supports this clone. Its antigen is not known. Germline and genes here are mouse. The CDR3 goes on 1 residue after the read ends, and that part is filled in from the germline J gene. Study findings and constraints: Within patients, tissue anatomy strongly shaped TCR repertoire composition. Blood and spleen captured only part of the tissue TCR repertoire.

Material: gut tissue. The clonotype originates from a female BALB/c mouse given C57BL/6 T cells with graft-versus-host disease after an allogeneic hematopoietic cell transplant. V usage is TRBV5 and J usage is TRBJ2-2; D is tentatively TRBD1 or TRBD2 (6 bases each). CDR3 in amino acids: CASSQVGGANTGQLYF. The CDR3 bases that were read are TGTGCCAGCAGCCAAGTTGGGGGCGCAAACACCGGGCAGCTCTAC.